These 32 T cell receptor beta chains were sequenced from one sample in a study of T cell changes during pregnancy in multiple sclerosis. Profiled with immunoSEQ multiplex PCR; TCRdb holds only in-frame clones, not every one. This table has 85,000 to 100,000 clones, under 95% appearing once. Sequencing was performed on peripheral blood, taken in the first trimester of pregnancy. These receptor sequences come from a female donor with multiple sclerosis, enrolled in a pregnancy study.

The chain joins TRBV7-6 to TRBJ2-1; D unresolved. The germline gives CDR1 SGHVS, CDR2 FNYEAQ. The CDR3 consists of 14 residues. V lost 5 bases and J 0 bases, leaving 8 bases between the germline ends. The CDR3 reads CASSRGYSYNEQFF. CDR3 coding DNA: TGTGCCAGCAGCCGCGGATACTCCTACAATGAGCAGTTCTTC. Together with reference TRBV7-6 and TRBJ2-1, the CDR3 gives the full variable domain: GAGVSQSPRYKVTKRGQDVALRCDPISGHVSLYWYRQALGQGPEFLTYFNYEAQQDKSGLPNDRFSAERPEGSISTLTIQRTEQRDSAMYRCASSRGYSYNEQFFGPGTRLTVL.

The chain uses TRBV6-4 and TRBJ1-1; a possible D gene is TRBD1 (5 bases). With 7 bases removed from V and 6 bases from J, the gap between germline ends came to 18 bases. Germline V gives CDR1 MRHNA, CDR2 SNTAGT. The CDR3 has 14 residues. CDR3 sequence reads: CASTGREGLAEAFF. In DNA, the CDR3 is TGTGCCAGCACTGGACGGGAGGGGCTGGCTGAAGCTTTCTTT.

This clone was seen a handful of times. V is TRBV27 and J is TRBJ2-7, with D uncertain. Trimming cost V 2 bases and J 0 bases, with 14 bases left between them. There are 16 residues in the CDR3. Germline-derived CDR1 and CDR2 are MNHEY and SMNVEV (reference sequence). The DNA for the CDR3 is TGTGCCAGCAGTTTAAGCGTCAGTACCCTCTCCTACGAGCAGTACTTC. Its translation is CASSLSVSTLSYEQYF.

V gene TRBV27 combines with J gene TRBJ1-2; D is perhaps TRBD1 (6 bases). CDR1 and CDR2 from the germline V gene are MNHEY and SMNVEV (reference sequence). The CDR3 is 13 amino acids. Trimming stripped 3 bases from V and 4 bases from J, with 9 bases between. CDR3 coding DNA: TGTGCCAGCAGTTTCCACAGGGCCTATGGCTACACCTTC. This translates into CASSFHRAYGYTF.

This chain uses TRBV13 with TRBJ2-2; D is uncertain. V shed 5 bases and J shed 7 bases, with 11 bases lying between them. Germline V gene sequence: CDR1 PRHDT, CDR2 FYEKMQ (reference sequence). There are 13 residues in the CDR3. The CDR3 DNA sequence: TGTGCCAGCAGCCGGAGTGGCGGCGGGGAGCTGTTTTTT. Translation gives CASSRSGGGELFF.

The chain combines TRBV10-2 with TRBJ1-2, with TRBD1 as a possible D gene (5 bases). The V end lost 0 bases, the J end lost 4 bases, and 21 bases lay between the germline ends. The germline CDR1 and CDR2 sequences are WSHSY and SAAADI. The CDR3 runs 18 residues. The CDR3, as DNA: TGCGCCAGCAGTGAGTCGCTGGAGAGCACCCTTAGGGGCTATGGCTACACCTTC. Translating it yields CASSESLESTLRGYGYTF.

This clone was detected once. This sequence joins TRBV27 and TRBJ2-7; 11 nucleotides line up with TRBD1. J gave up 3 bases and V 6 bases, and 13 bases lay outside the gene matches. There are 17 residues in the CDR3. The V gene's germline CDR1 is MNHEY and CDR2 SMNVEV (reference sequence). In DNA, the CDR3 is TGTGCCAGCAGGGCTGCCCCGGGACAGGGGGGTCGCTACGAGCAGTACTTC. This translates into CASRAAPGQGGRYEQYF.

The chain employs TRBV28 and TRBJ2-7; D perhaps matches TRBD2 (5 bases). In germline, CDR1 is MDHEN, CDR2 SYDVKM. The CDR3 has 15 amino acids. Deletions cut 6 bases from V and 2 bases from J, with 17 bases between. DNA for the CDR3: TGTGCCAGCAGCCCCTCCGGGGTGGGAGCCTACGAGCAGTACTTC. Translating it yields CASSPSGVGAYEQYF.

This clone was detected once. This CDR3 reads CASSPQGGTGLLNTEAFF. In nucleotides, the CDR3 is TGTGCCAGCTCACCACAGGGCGGGACAGGCCTACTGAACACTGAAGCTTTCTTT. This rearrangement joins TRBV18 to TRBJ1-1, with 8 bases matching TRBD1. The ends lost 1 base at V and 0 bases at J; junction bases unmatched: 10. Germline CDR1 is KGHSH and CDR2 is LQKENI. The CDR3 totals 18 residues.

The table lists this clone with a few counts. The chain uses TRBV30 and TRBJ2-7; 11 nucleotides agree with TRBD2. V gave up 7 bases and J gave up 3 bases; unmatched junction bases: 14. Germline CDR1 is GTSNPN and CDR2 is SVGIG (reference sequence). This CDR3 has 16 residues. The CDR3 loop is CAFTLAGGLLSYEQYF. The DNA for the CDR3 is TGTGCCTTCACTTTAGCGGGAGGGCTTCTAAGCTACGAGCAGTACTTC.

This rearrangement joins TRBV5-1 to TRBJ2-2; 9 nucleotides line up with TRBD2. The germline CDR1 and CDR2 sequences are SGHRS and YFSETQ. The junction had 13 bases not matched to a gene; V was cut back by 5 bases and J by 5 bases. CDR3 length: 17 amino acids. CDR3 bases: TGCGCCAGCAGAGAGCCTCTAGCGGGGAAAGCTACCGGGGAGCTGTTTTTT. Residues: CASREPLAGKATGELFF.

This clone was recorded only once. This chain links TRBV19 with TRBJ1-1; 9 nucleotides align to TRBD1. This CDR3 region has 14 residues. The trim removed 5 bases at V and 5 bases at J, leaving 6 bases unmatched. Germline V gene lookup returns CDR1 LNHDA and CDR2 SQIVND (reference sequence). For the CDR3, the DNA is TGTGCCAGTAGTTCTGGACAGGGGCAAACTGAAGCTTTCTTT. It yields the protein CASSSGQGQTEAFF.

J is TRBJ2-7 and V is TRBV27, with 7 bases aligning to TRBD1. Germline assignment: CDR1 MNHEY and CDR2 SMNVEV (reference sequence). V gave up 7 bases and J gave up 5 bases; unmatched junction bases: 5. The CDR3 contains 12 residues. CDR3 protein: CASTSQGNEQYF. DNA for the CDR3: TGTGCCAGCACCTCACAGGGGAACGAGCAGTACTTC.

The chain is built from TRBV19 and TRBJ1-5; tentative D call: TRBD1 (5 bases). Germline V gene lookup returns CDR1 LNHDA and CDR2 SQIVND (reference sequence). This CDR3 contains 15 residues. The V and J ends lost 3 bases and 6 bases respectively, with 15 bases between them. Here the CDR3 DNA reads TGTGCCAGTAGTATTTTAAGGGGAGGAAGTCAGCCCCAGCATTTT. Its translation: CASSILRGGSQPQHF.

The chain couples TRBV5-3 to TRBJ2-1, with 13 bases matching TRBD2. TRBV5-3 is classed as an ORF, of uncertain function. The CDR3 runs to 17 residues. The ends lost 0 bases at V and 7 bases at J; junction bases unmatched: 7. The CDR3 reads CARSLGGLAGEVNEQFF. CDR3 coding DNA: TGTGCCAGAAGCTTGGGTGGACTAGCGGGAGAGGTGAATGAGCAGTTCTTC.

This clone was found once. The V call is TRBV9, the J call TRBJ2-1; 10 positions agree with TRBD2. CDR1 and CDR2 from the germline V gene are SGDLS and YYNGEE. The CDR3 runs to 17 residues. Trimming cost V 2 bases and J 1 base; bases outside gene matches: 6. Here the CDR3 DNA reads TGTGCCAGCAGCGTTGGGCCTAGCGGGAGTTCCTACAATGAGCAGTTCTTC. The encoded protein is CASSVGPSGSSYNEQFF.

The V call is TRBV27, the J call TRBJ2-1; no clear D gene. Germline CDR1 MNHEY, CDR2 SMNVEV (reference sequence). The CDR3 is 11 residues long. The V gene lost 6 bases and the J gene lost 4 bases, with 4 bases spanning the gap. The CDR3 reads CASSNYNEQFF. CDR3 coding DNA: TGTGCCAGCAGCAATTACAATGAGCAGTTCTTC.

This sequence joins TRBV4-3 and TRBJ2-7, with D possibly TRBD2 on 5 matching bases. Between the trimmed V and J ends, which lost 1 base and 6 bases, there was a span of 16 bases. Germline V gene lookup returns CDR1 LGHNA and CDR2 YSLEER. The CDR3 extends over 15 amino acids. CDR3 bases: TGCGCCAGCAGCCAAGTTAACCGCCCGGGATTCGAGCAGTACTTC. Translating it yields CASSQVNRPGFEQYF.

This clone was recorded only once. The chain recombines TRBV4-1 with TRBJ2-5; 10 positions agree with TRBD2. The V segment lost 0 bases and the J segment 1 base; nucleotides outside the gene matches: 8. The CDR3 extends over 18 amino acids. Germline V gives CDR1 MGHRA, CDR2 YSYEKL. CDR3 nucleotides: TGCGCCAGCAGCCAAGAGTACCTAGCGGGAGTGGTCCAAGAGACCCAGTACTTC. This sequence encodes CASSQEYLAGVVQETQYF.

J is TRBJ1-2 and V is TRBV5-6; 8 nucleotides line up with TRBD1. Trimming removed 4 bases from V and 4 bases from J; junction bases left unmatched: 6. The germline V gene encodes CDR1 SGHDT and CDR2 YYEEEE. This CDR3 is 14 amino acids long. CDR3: CASSGAGGPYGYTF. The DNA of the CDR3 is TGTGCCAGCAGCGGGGCAGGGGGCCCCTATGGCTACACCTTC.

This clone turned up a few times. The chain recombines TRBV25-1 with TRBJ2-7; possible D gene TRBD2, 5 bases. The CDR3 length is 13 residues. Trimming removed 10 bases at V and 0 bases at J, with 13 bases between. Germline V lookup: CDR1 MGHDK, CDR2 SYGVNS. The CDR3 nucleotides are TGTGCCATTGGACGGGAAAGCTCCTACGAGCAGTACTTC. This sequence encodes CAIGRESSYEQYF.

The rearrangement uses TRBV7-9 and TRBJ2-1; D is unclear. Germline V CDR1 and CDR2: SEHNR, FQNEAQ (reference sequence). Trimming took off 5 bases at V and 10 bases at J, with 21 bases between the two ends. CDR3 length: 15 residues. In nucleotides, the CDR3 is TGTGCCAGCAGCCCCCGTAGGAGTTCCTTAGGAGAGCAGTTCTTC. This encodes CASSPRRSSLGEQFF.

The DNA for the CDR3 is TGCGCCAGCAGCATACGACTAGATTTTGAGTTTGACACCGGGGAGCTGTTTTTT. This encodes CASSIRLDFEFDTGELFF. The chain uses TRBV5-1 and TRBJ2-2, with D possibly TRBD2 on 6 matching bases. Germline CDR1 reads SGHRS; CDR2 reads YFSETQ. Trimming took 4 bases from V and 3 from J, leaving 22 bases between them. The CDR3 is 18 residues long.

CDR3: CASSFDRTTNEKLFF. The DNA of the CDR3 is TGTGCCAGCAGCTTTGACAGGACAACTAATGAAAAACTGTTTTTT. The chain combines TRBV7-9 with TRBJ1-4; D is perhaps TRBD1 (6 bases). Germline V CDR1 and CDR2: SEHNR, FQNEAQ (reference sequence). V dropped 3 bases and J dropped 0 bases, with 8 bases sitting between them. The CDR3 spans 15 residues.

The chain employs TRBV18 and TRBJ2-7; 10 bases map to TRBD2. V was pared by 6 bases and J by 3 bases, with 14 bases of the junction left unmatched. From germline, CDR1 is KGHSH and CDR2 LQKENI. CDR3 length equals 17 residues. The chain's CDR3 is CASSPRASGSSIYEQYF. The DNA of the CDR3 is TGTGCCAGCTCCCCAAGGGCTAGCGGGAGTTCTATCTACGAGCAGTACTTC. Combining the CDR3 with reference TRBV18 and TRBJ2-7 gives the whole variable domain NAGVMQNPRHLVRRRGQEARLRCSPMKGHSHVYWYRQLPEEGLKFMVYLQKENIIDESGMPKERFSAEFPKEGPSILRIQQVVRGDSAAYFCASSPRASGSSIYEQYFGPGTRLTVT.

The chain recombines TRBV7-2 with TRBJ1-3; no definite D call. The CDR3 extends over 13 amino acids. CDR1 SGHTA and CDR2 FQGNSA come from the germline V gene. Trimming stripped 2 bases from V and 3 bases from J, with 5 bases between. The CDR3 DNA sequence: TGTGCCAGCAGCTTATCGGGTGGAAACACCATATATTTT. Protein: CASSLSGGNTIYF.

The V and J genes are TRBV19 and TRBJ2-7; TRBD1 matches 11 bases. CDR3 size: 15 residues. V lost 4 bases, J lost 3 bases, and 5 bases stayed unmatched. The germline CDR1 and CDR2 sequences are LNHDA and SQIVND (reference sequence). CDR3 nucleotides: TGTGCCAGTAGTACCGGGACAGGGGGAGTCTACGAGCAGTACTTC. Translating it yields CASSTGTGGVYEQYF.

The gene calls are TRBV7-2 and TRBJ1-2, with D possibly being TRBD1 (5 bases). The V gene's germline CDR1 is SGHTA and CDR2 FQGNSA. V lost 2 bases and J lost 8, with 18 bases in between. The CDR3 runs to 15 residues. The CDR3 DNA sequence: TGTGCCAGCAGCTTAACGCGGTGGGGCAGCCACGGCTACACCTTC. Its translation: CASSLTRWGSHGYTF.

The CDR3 is CASRGLGGLAEQYF. The CDR3 region has the DNA TGTGCCAGCAGGGGACTAGGGGGTCTCGCCGAGCAGTACTTC. The V and J genes are TRBV27 and TRBJ2-7; TRBD2 aligns across 8 bases. The length of the CDR3 is 14 residues. Unmatched junction bases numbered 10, after V lost 6 bases and J lost 6 bases. Germline CDR1 is MNHEY and CDR2 is SMNVEV (reference sequence).

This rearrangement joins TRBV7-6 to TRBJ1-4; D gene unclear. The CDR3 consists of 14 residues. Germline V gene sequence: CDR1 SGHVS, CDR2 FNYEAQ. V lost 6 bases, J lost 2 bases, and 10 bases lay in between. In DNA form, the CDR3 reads TGTGCCAGCAGTCGTCAGGCGACTAATGAAAAACTGTTTTTT. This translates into CASSRQATNEKLFF. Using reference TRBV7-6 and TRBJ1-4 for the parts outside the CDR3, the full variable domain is GAGVSQSPRYKVTKRGQDVALRCDPISGHVSLYWYRQALGQGPEFLTYFNYEAQQDKSGLPNDRFSAERPEGSISTLTIQRTEQRDSAMYRCASSRQATNEKLFFGSGTQLSVL.

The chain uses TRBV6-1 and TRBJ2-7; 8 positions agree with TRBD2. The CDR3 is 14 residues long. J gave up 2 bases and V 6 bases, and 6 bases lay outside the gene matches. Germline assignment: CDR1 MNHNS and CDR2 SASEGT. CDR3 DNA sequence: TGTGCCAGCAGCCCCATCGGGGGGGCCTACGAGCAGTACTTC. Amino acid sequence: CASSPIGGAYEQYF.

CDR3 in amino acids: CASSTGTSGSADTQYF. The CDR3, as DNA: TGTGCCAGCAGCACCGGGACTAGCGGGAGTGCAGATACGCAGTATTTT. This chain connects TRBV21-1 to TRBJ2-3; the D call TRBD2 from the table was never checked on the DNA. TRBV21-1 is shown as a pseudogene. The CDR3 is 16 residues long.